This T cell receptor beta chain was observed in a study of early T cells in non-severe SARS-CoV-2 infection (TCRdb year 2021). Some background on the complete study: Bulk RNA from unsorted whole blood was used for TCR sequencing, so alpha and beta chains could not be paired. What the authors observed across the whole study: Matching against VDJdb was skewed toward anti-spike CD8 responses, likely underestimated virus-specific expansions, and missed private and CD4 specificities.

About this clonotype itself: Its antigen specificity is not known. A read error may explain this, as a much larger clone is one base away.

This was a case-control study nested in a cohort of healthcare workers in London, UK, who had nasopharyngeal swab PCR tests and blood samples taken every week. Healthcare workers were recruited during the week of the UK lockdown, between 23 and 31 March 2020, and followed weekly for up to roughly 16 weeks. From the germline V gene, CDR1 is SGDLS and CDR2 is YYNGEE. The CDR3 runs 14 residues from the cysteine to the phenylalanine. Left in the record is the CDR3 DNA by itself, 42 bases read in frame from the first base. Receptor libraries were prepared by 5' RACE. Sequencing was performed on a NextSeq 500. To correct for sequencing error and PCR bias, the TCR library protocol tagged individual cDNA molecules with unique molecular identifiers. Both TCR alpha and beta chains were sequenced, and tight co-correlation was observed between alpha and beta sequence abundances in each sample. As for the authors' bioinformatics: Decombinator V4 was used to annotate TCR sequences for V gene, J gene and CDR3. Expanded TCRs were defined as changing significantly between any two time points under a Poisson model with p below 0.0001. TCR abundances were normalised to the total number of TCRs sequenced per sample and were expressed as counts per million. MAIT TCRs were defined by TRAV1-2 paired with TRAJ12, TRAJ20 or TRAJ33, and iNKT TCRs by TRAV10 paired with TRAJ18. VDJdb, accessed 1 November 2021, was searched for CMV, EBV and SARS-CoV-2 annotated TCRs, excluding TCRs annotated for multiple antigens. TCRdb ran its own pipeline on the public reads, namely fastp trimming at Q25 and MiXCR clone calling, and kept in-frame beta chains. Identical CDR3 protein sequences are pooled into one entry, listed with their most common genes and DNA. The V and J calls, along with clone size, are taken from TCRdb and not from the paper's own processing. Counted in this sample were more than 55,000 distinct CDR3 sequences; approximately 13% of them appeared once. Together, the top ten hold roughly 9.3% of the sample.

The TCR originated in an adult who was a healthcare worker with PCR-confirmed SARS-CoV-2 infection or an uninfected control (not recorded which). This material consisted of whole blood, taken at baseline. The chain was built from TRBV9 and TRBJ2-7; no D gene is confidently identified. Here the CDR3 is given as CASSVDSKAYEEYF. The base sequence is TGTGCCAGCAGCGTAGACTCAAAGGCATACGAGGAGTACTTC.